One sample yielded the 27 T cell receptor beta chains listed below, sequenced in a study of T cells in Graves' hyperthyroidism and ophthalmopathy. Researchers amplified the TCR beta CDR3 regions from RNA transcripts. During a first-round RT-PCR of the TCR CDR3, the HTBI primer set was used. TCRdb reanalysed the multiplex PCR reads using MiXCR and keeps one entry per CDR3 protein. This table has approximately 430,000 distinct CDR3 sequences, approximately 14% appearing once. Sequencing was done on a sample of blood. The source of these receptors is a woman aged 18-29 years with Graves' hyperthyroidism.

This clonotype occurred many times. This chain uses TRBV28 with TRBJ2-3, with TRBD2 matching over 13 bases. CDR3 length: 16 amino acids. Unmatched junction bases numbered 5, after V lost 6 bases and J lost 2 bases. Per the germline V gene, CDR1 is MDHEN and CDR2 is SYDVKM. The DNA of the CDR3 is TGTGCCAGCAGCCCCGGGACTAGCGGGATCACAGATACGCAGTATTTT. It translates to CASSPGTSGITDTQYF.

The V gene is TRBV20-1, the J gene TRBJ2-5, with 10 bases fitting TRBD2. V trimming: 5 bases; J trimming: 0 bases; junction bases outside the gene matches: 3. The CDR3 has 14 residues. Germline CDR1 and CDR2: DFQATT and SNEGSKA (reference sequence). CDR3 DNA: TGCAGTGCTGATAGCGGGAGGTACCAAGAGACCCAGTACTTC. Translation gives CSADSGRYQETQYF.

Worth noting for this clonotype: Just one base apart from a much larger clone, this may be a read error. The chain links TRBV12-3 or TRBV12-4 to TRBJ1-1; D ambiguous. The CDR3 length is 13 residues. V lost 5 bases and J lost 3, with 10 bases in between. CDR3 sequence reads: CASSEARDTEAFF. CDR3 bases: TGTGCCAGCAGTGAGGCTAGGGACACTGAAGCTTTCTTT.

This clonotype was seen many times. The chain has TRBV6-1 and TRBJ2-7; the match to TRBD1 covers 7 bases. Trimming took 6 bases from V and 0 from J; bases not matched to a gene: 8. Per germline, CDR1 MNHNS and CDR2 SASEGT. This CDR3 contains 15 residues. Here the CDR3 reads CASSQYTGASYEQYF. The CDR3 DNA follows: TGTGCCAGCAGCCAGTATACAGGGGCCTCCTACGAGCAGTACTTC.

This clonotype was observed at least ten times. The V gene is TRBV6-1, the J gene TRBJ1-1; a weak D match, TRBD1 (5 bases). The CDR3 has 13 residues. Germline V gene lookup returns CDR1 MNHNS and CDR2 SASEGT. The V and J ends lost 2 bases and 5 bases respectively, with 9 bases between them. The CDR3 sequence: CASSESGWTEAFF. DNA for the CDR3: TGTGCCAGCAGTGAATCAGGGTGGACTGAAGCTTTCTTT.

This clonotype was seen only a few times. The V gene is TRBV29-1, the J gene TRBJ2-7, with 11 bases matching TRBD1. V lost 7 bases and J lost 1; bases outside the gene matches: 3. In germline, CDR1 is SQVTM, CDR2 ANQGSEA. CDR3 size: 13 residues. The CDR3: CSAGTGGSYEQYF. CDR3 DNA: TGCAGCGCCGGGACAGGGGGTTCCTACGAGCAGTACTTC.

This clonotype showed up many times. The chain couples TRBV28 to TRBJ2-1; TRBD2 is a possible D gene (6 bases). CDR1 is MDHEN, CDR2 SYDVKM, per germline. V dropped 4 bases and J dropped 2 bases, with 9 bases sitting between them. The CDR3 is made up of 14 amino acids. CDR3 residues: CASSWRATYNEQFF. CDR3 DNA: TGTGCCAGCAGTTGGAGGGCCACCTACAATGAGCAGTTCTTC.

This clonotype was detected a few times. The chain employs TRBV25-1 and TRBJ2-3; TRBD2 matches 11 bases. V gave up 1 base and J gave up 2 bases; unmatched junction bases: 8. Germline V gene data show CDR1 as MGHDK and CDR2 as SYGVNS. This CDR3 has 18 amino acids. The CDR3 coding sequence is TGTGCCAGCAGTGAATTCTCTAGACTAGCGGGAAACACAGATACGCAGTATTTT. As protein: CASSEFSRLAGNTDTQYF.

The table lists this clonotype with many counts. The gene calls are TRBV28 and TRBJ1-1; 9 bases align to TRBD1. The CDR3 is 13 residues long. V shed 9 bases, J shed 5 bases, and the junction held 7 bases outside the gene matches. CDR1 and CDR2 from the germline V gene are MDHEN and SYDVKM. The CDR3 DNA reads TGTGCCAGTAAGTGGACAGGGGTTACTGAAGCTTTCTTT. Its protein is CASKWTGVTEAFF.

J is TRBJ1-1 and V is TRBV7-2, with D hard to call. Trimming removed 1 base from V and 0 bases from J, with 9 bases in between. The CDR3 covers 15 residues. In germline, CDR1 is SGHTA, CDR2 FQGNSA. The CDR3 sequence: CASSLGRRMNTEAFF. CDR3 in DNA: TGTGCCAGCAGCTTAGGGAGACGGATGAACACTGAAGCTTTCTTT.

This clonotype was seen at least ten times. The rearrangement joins TRBV27 to TRBJ1-1; maybe TRBD1 (6 bases). CDR1 is MNHEY, CDR2 SMNVEV, per germline (reference sequence). The CDR3 extends over 13 amino acids. V lost 6 bases, J lost 11 bases, and 19 bases lay in between. The CDR3: CASRPQGSPGAFF. Here the CDR3 DNA reads TGTGCCAGCAGGCCACAGGGATCCCCCGGGGCTTTCTTT.

This clonotype showed up just a few times. The chain joins TRBV15 to TRBJ2-7, with D possibly TRBD1 on 6 matching bases. With 3 bases removed from V and 3 bases from J, the gap between germline ends came to 15 bases. The CDR3 sequence is 15 residues long. Per germline, CDR1 LNHNV and CDR2 YYDKDF (reference sequence). CDR3 loop: CATSRDRATDYEQYF. The CDR3, as DNA: TGTGCCACCAGCAGGGACAGAGCCACAGACTACGAGCAGTACTTC.

This clonotype was counted a few times. The chain links TRBV12-3 or TRBV12-4 to TRBJ1-2; 7 nucleotides align to TRBD1. The CDR3 has 16 residues. V gave up 6 bases and J gave up 2 bases; unmatched junction bases: 12. Here the CDR3 DNA reads TGTGCCAGCAGATCAAAACCGGGACAGAGAAACTATGGCTACACCTTC. This codes for CASRSKPGQRNYGYTF.

This clonotype was seen a few times. The chain carries TRBV5-5 and TRBJ2-7, with 8 bases matching TRBD2. Germline values: CDR1 SGHKS, CDR2 YYEKEE (reference sequence). This CDR3 comprises 16 residues. V gave up 1 base and J gave up 0 bases; unmatched junction bases: 6. The CDR3: CASSLTGGGPSYEQYF. In DNA form, the CDR3 reads TGTGCCAGCAGCTTGACTGGCGGGGGGCCCTCCTACGAGCAGTACTTC.

This clonotype has a count of ten or more. The rearrangement joins TRBV11-2 to TRBJ2-1, with 9 bases fitting TRBD2. The CDR3 length is 15 residues. V gave up 8 bases and J gave up 4 bases; unmatched junction bases: 9. Per the germline V gene, CDR1 is SGHAT and CDR2 is FQNNGV. CDR3 residues: CASRGLREGYNEQFF. CDR3 in DNA: TGTGCCAGCCGGGGGCTGCGGGAGGGGTACAATGAGCAGTTCTTC.

The table lists this clonotype with many counts. This chain links TRBV28 with TRBJ2-3; D call uncertain. Deletions cut 1 base from V and 0 bases from J, with 2 bases between. The germline V gene has CDR1 MDHEN and CDR2 SYDVKM. CDR3 length: 13 amino acids. The CDR3 nucleotides read TGTGCCAGCAGTTTATACAGCACAGATACGCAGTATTTT. This translates into CASSLYSTDTQYF. Looking up the rest from reference TRBV28 and TRBJ2-3 gives the full variable domain: DVKVTQSSRYLVKRTGEKVFLECVQDMDHENMFWYRQDPGLGLRLIYFSYDVKMKEKGDIPEGYSVSREKKERFSLILESASTNQTSMYLCASSLYSTDTQYFGPGTRLTVL.

The chain uses TRBV11-3 and TRBJ2-5, with 8 bases lining up with TRBD1. The V gene end was trimmed by 2 bases and the J gene end by 1 base; junction bases not matched to a gene: 6. Per germline, CDR1 SGHNT and CDR2 YENEEA. The CDR3 is made up of 16 amino acids. The CDR3 nucleotides are TGTGCCAGCAGCTTACAGGGGGCGATTCCCCAAGAGACCCAGTACTTC. It translates to CASSLQGAIPQETQYF.

This clonotype was seen more than once but under ten times. The chain has TRBV5-1 and TRBJ1-1, with D perhaps TRBD1 (5 bases). The ends were cut back, 2 bases at V and 4 bases at J, with 9 bases in the middle. Germline V CDR1 and CDR2: SGHRS, YFSETQ. CDR3 length: 13 residues. The CDR3: CASSFGRGTEAFF. CDR3 bases: TGCGCCAGCAGCTTCGGGAGGGGCACTGAAGCTTTCTTT.

There are many counts of this clonotype. This CDR3 reads CSGRGARETQYF. As DNA, the CDR3 is TGCAGTGGGCGGGGGGCGAGAGAGACCCAGTACTTC. This chain joins TRBV20-1 and TRBJ2-5; 8 bases are shared with TRBD2. CDR1 and CDR2 (germline): DFQATT, SNEGSKA (reference sequence). The V segment lost 7 bases and the J segment 4 bases; nucleotides outside the gene matches: 5. The CDR3 contains 12 residues.

The gene calls are TRBV6-1 and TRBJ2-1, with 12 bases lining up with TRBD2. The germline V gene has CDR1 MNHNS and CDR2 SASEGT. This CDR3 region has 15 residues. J was trimmed by 10 bases and V by 6 bases; bases with no gene match: 10. CDR3 region: CASSRSSGRGNEQFF. DNA for the CDR3: TGTGCCAGCAGCAGGTCTAGCGGGAGGGGAAACGAGCAGTTCTTC.

Many counts were recorded for this clonotype. The rearrangement uses TRBV2 and TRBJ1-1; possibly TRBD1 for D (5 bases). Germline lookup yields CDR1 SNHLY and CDR2 FYNNEI. This CDR3 spans 13 amino acids. V was clipped by 4 bases and J by 4 bases, with 10 bases between them. CDR3 nucleotides: TGTGCCAGCAGTGGAGAGGGGACCACTGAAGCTTTCTTT. It codes for CASSGEGTTEAFF.

The chain has TRBV5-1 and TRBJ2-6, with D possibly TRBD1 on 5 matching bases. Trimming removed 2 bases at V and 1 base at J, with 19 bases between. The CDR3 totals 19 residues. The germline V gene encodes CDR1 SGHRS and CDR2 YFSETQ. The DNA of the CDR3 is TGCGCCAGCAGCTTAGGTCCCCAGGGAAGTGTATCTGGGGCCAACGTCCTGACTTTC. Translation: CASSLGPQGSVSGANVLTF.

V and J are TRBV4-1 and TRBJ2-3; 7 positions match TRBD2. Trimming at V came to 0 bases and at J to 4 bases, leaving 10 bases not matched to a gene. Germline V gene sequence: CDR1 MGHRA, CDR2 YSYEKL. This CDR3 has 17 residues. The CDR3 bases are TGCGCCAGCAGCCAAGATCCAGCCGGGAGGAAAGCAGATACGCAGTATTTT. Translated, it gives CASSQDPAGRKADTQYF.

This clonotype was seen at least ten times. The DNA for the CDR3 is TGTGCCACCAGTACGAAGGTTCGGCGGGGAGGGGGACTTAGCACAGATACGCAGTATTTT. It codes for CATSTKVRRGGGLSTDTQYF. The chain couples TRBV24-1 to TRBJ2-3; D possibly corresponds to TRBD2 (7 bases). The V gene's germline CDR1 is KGHDR and CDR2 SFDVKD. This CDR3 has 20 residues. Trimming shortened V by 6 bases and J by 0 bases, and 27 bases separated the two germline ends.

This clonotype was observed many times. The gene calls are TRBV7-8 and TRBJ2-2, with D possibly called TRBD1 or TRBD2 (6 bases each). Trimming stripped 4 bases from V and 0 bases from J, with 18 bases between. The length of the CDR3 is 18 residues. CDR1 is SGHVS and CDR2 is FQNEAQ in the germline V gene. Written as DNA, the CDR3 is TGTGCCAGCAGCTCCCCCGGCGGGGACACCACGAACACCGGGGAGCTGTTTTTT. Protein sequence: CASSSPGGDTTNTGELFF.

This chain joins TRBV10-2 and TRBJ2-5; D is uncertain. CDR1 is WSHSY, CDR2 SAAADI, per germline. Between the trimmed V and J ends, which lost 6 bases and 5 bases, there was a span of 7 bases. The CDR3 runs to 11 residues. DNA of the CDR3: TGCGCCAGCAGGGAGAGCGAGACCCAGTACTTC. Encoded protein: CASRESETQYF.

The rearrangement links TRBV11-1 to TRBJ1-1, with 7 bases aligning to TRBD1. Germline V gene lookup returns CDR1 SGHAT and CDR2 FQDESV (reference sequence). The length of the CDR3 is 12 residues. After removal of 5 bases from V and 9 bases from J, the junction contained 6 bases not matched to a gene. CDR3 sequence reads: CASSPDREQAFF. In DNA form, the CDR3 reads TGTGCCAGCAGCCCAGACAGGGAACAAGCTTTCTTT.